The next 20 T cell receptor beta chains were all read from a single sample in a study of blood T cell repertoires in COVID-19. The table came from immunoSEQ multiplex PCR; TCRdb's copy has only in-frame clones and leaves some out. The sample yields 470,000 or so clones, 75% to 90% seen once. Sequencing used peripheral blood. The receptors derive from a woman in her twenties or thirties with acute or convalescent COVID-19.

The rearrangement links TRBV7-6 to TRBJ2-7; 8 nucleotides align to TRBD2. The V segment lost 4 bases and the J segment 2 bases; nucleotides outside the gene matches: 1. Germline-derived CDR1 and CDR2 are SGHVS and FNYEAQ. The CDR3 has 13 amino acids. CDR3 coding DNA: TGTGCCAGCAGCTCGGGACTAGCCTACGAGCAGTACTTC. Protein sequence: CASSSGLAYEQYF.

The chain combines TRBV5-5 with TRBJ1-4, with D perhaps matching TRBD1 (6 bases). In germline, CDR1 is SGHKS, CDR2 YYEKEE (reference sequence). Between the trimmed V and J ends, which lost 1 base and 7 bases, there was a span of 11 bases. The CDR3 sequence is 14 residues long. CDR3 loop: CASSLRGFGEKLFF. The CDR3 region has the DNA TGTGCCAGCAGCTTGAGGGGGTTCGGTGAAAAACTGTTTTTT.

In nucleotides, the CDR3 is TGTGCCAGCAGCGAGGGGGGGACACCCTCCTACGAGCAGTACTTC. Amino acids: CASSEGGTPSYEQYF. The gene calls are TRBV9 and TRBJ2-7; tentative D call: TRBD2 (7 bases). Per the germline V gene, CDR1 is SGDLS and CDR2 is YYNGEE. V was shortened by 3 bases and J by 0 bases, with 13 bases between the two germline ends. This CDR3 has 15 residues.

This chain uses TRBV2 with TRBJ2-5; D possibly corresponds to TRBD2 (6 bases). The CDR3 runs 15 residues. Germline lookup yields CDR1 SNHLY and CDR2 FYNNEI. V was trimmed by 3 bases and J by 2 bases, leaving 13 bases between them. The DNA for the CDR3 is TGTGCCAGCAGTGAGGGACTGCCGCATCAAGAGACCCAGTACTTC. Encoded protein: CASSEGLPHQETQYF.

V usage is TRBV4-1 and J usage is TRBJ2-7; D is undetermined. The V gene's germline CDR1 is MGHRA and CDR2 YSYEKL. Trimming took off 1 base at V and 0 bases at J, with 19 bases between the two ends. This CDR3 spans 18 amino acids. This CDR3 is CASSQVYPPGPGSYEQYF. The CDR3 region has the DNA TGCGCCAGCAGCCAAGTCTATCCCCCCGGTCCCGGCTCCTACGAGCAGTACTTC.

This chain uses TRBV3-1 (or the pseudogene TRBV3-2) with TRBJ1-3; D is possibly TRBD1 (6 bases). Looked up from germline, CDR1 is LGHDT and CDR2 is YNNKEL (reference sequence). V shed 4 bases and J shed 4 bases, with 11 bases lying between them. The CDR3 is 14 amino acids. CDR3 DNA: TGTGCCAGCAGCCGAGAGGACAGCGGAAACACCATATATTTT. Protein sequence: CASSREDSGNTIYF.

The V and J genes are TRBV4-2 and TRBJ1-4; 8 bases fit TRBD1. CDR1 and CDR2 (germline): LGHNA, YNFKEQ. The CDR3 length is 16 residues. V dropped 0 bases and J dropped 3; count of bases not matched to a gene: 3. CDR3 nucleotides: TGTGCCAGCAGCCAAGAAGACAGGGGAGCTAATGAAAAACTGTTTTTT. Amino acids: CASSQEDRGANEKLFF.

The rearrangement uses TRBV9 and TRBJ2-1; 9 positions match TRBD2. From germline, CDR1 is SGDLS and CDR2 YYNGEE. Unmatched junction bases numbered 18, after V lost 4 bases and J lost 1 base. There are 20 residues in the CDR3. The CDR3 spells CASSKGAGGLISLSYNEQFF. The CDR3 DNA reads as TGTGCCAGCAGCAAAGGCGCGGGGGGGCTAATATCCCTATCCTACAATGAGCAGTTCTTC.

This clone was seen a single time. V gene TRBV25-1 combines with J gene TRBJ2-6; perhaps TRBD2 as D (6 bases). Germline-derived CDR1 and CDR2 are MGHDK and SYGVNS. The CDR3 has 15 amino acids. Trimming left V 4 bases short and J 0 bases short, with 7 bases between. The CDR3 is CASSVGGSGANVLTF. Written as DNA, the CDR3 is TGTGCCAGCAGTGTGGGGGGCTCTGGGGCCAACGTCCTGACTTTC.

V and J are TRBV10-3 and TRBJ2-5; the match to TRBD2 covers 11 bases. The CDR3 covers 15 residues. The ends lost 6 bases at V and 4 bases at J; junction bases unmatched: 7. The V gene's germline CDR1 is ENHRY and CDR2 SYGVKD. CDR3: CAIRASGGKGETQYF. CDR3 DNA: TGTGCCATCAGGGCTAGCGGGGGGAAGGGAGAGACCCAGTACTTC.

DNA of the CDR3: TGTGCCATCAGTGAGGGACAGGGGGGGGACGAGCAGTACTTC. Residues: CAISEGQGGDEQYF. This rearrangement joins TRBV10-3 to TRBJ2-7; 10 bases align to TRBD1. The trim removed 2 bases at V and 5 bases at J, leaving 3 bases unmatched. Per germline, CDR1 ENHRY and CDR2 SYGVKD. This CDR3 has 14 residues.

V usage is TRBV19 and J usage is TRBJ1-2; tentatively, D is TRBD1 (5 bases). The CDR3 is made up of 13 amino acids. V lost 6 bases, J lost 7 bases, and 15 bases lay in between. CDR1 is LNHDA and CDR2 is SQIVND in the germline V gene (reference sequence). The CDR3 protein is CASRDTGYSGYTF. CDR3 nucleotide sequence: TGTGCCAGTAGGGACACTGGCTACTCTGGCTACACCTTC.

The chain has TRBV30 and TRBJ1-2, with 7 bases that match TRBD1. The J segment lost 7 bases and the V segment lost 0 bases, leaving 5 bases of the junction unmatched. The CDR3 totals 13 residues. CDR1 is GTSNPN, CDR2 SVGIG, per germline (reference sequence). CDR3 sequence reads: CAWSVEGARGYTF. The CDR3, as DNA: TGTGCCTGGAGTGTTGAGGGGGCGCGTGGCTACACCTTC.

This clone was recorded only once. V gene TRBV28 combines with J gene TRBJ2-2; the match to TRBD1 covers 8 bases. The CDR3 totals 11 residues. The germline gives CDR1 MDHEN, CDR2 SYDVKM. V gave up 8 bases and J gave up 7 bases; unmatched junction bases: 0. The CDR3 protein is CASDRGGELFF. The DNA of the CDR3 is TGTGCCAGCGACAGGGGCGGGGAGCTGTTTTTT.

This CDR3 is CASSSRGSYEQYF. CDR3 nucleotide sequence: TGTGCCAGCAGCTCGAGGGGGAGCTACGAGCAGTACTTC. The rearrangement links TRBV5-4 to TRBJ2-7; a possible D gene is TRBD1 (6 bases). The CDR3 is 13 amino acids. The germline gives CDR1 SGHNT, CDR2 YYREEE (reference sequence). V dropped 3 bases and J dropped 3 bases, with 10 bases sitting between them.

CDR3 protein: CASSYSRQTRNIQYF. Written as DNA, the CDR3 is TGTGCCAGCAGTTACTCGAGACAAACTAGAAACATTCAGTACTTC. This sequence joins TRBV6-5 and TRBJ2-4; tentatively, D is TRBD2 (5 bases). Trimming stripped 0 bases from V and 6 bases from J, with 12 bases between. CDR1 and CDR2 (germline): MNHEY, SVGAGI. This CDR3 has 15 residues.

Only a few counts were recorded for this clone. This sequence joins TRBV9 and TRBJ2-5; 12 positions match TRBD2. V lost 0 bases and J lost 2; bases outside the gene matches: 8. This CDR3 is 18 amino acids long. Germline-derived CDR1 and CDR2 are SGDLS and YYNGEE. In DNA form, the CDR3 reads TGTGCCAGCAGCGTAGCCTCCGGACTAGCGGGGCAACAAGAGACCCAGTACTTC. This translates into CASSVASGLAGQQETQYF.

The chain has TRBV5-1 and TRBJ2-1; D may be TRBD1 (5 bases). V dropped 7 bases and J dropped 6 bases, with 14 bases sitting between them. This CDR3 has 13 residues. Germline CDR1 reads SGHRS; CDR2 reads YFSETQ. Here the CDR3 reads CASDRWGGNEQFF. CDR3 bases: TGCGCCAGCGACAGATGGGGTGGCAATGAGCAGTTCTTC.

The chain joins TRBV6-5 to TRBJ2-7; D might be TRBD2 (7 bases). The germline V gene encodes CDR1 MNHEY and CDR2 SVGAGI. This CDR3 comprises 14 residues. V was clipped by 0 bases and J by 5 bases, with 11 bases between them. CDR3 in DNA: TGTGCCAGCAGTTACTCGGGGGCGGGGGACGAGCAGTACTTC. Translation gives CASSYSGAGDEQYF.

The chain employs TRBV2 and TRBJ1-4; 7 bases match TRBD1. The CDR3 consists of 14 residues. After removal of 6 bases from V and 4 bases from J, the junction contained 5 bases not matched to a gene. Germline V gene data show CDR1 as SNHLY and CDR2 as FYNNEI. The CDR3 bases are TGTGCCAGCAGCAGGGACAGAGTTAATGAAAAACTGTTTTTT. This sequence encodes CASSRDRVNEKLFF.